This TCR beta chain was identified in a study of T cell repertoires in cytomegalovirus infection. Study-wide results and limits: Ex vivo responses were dominated by HLA-C-restricted CMV-specific TCR beta clonotypes.

This clonotype was observed a few times. What it binds is unknown. In germline, CDR1 is MNHEY, CDR2 SVGAGI. Trimming shortened V by 5 bases and J by 1 base, and 12 bases separated the two germline ends. The CDR3 length is 15 residues. MiXCR was run by TCRdb on the reads, yielding one entry per CDR3 protein. The table lists roughly 500,000 distinct CDR3 sequences, about 42% of them singletons. The specimen comprised cultured PBMCs, sampled from culture after CMV antigen stimulation. This TCR came from a human donor in good health (CMV status not recorded). Some clones in this sample may be carry-over from other donors' samples. The chain combines TRBV6-5 with TRBJ2-4, with unresolved D. CDR3 sequence reads: CASSPRPRAKNIQYF. The CDR3 region has the DNA TGTGCCAGCAGTCCCCGTCCGAGGGCCAAAAACATTCAGTACTTC.